The clone carrying this T cell receptor (beta chain) was seen once. The repertoire was sequenced with immunoSEQ multiplex PCR; TCRdb's copy has only in-frame clones and lacks some. The table lists over a million clones, approximately 97% of them singletons, with roughly 1.1% in the top ten. The sample is drawn from a study of shared clonotypes between healthy human individuals. Deletions cut 8 bases from V and 2 bases from J, with 14 bases between. The CDR3 loop spans 14 amino acids. Germline loops: CDR1 SNHLY, CDR2 FYNNEI. The receptor was derived from a man aged 30 to 39 in good health. Specimen: naive CD4+ T cells sorted from blood. Subset denoted: CD45RA+ positively selected. The gene calls are TRBV2 and TRBJ2-3; D is unresolved. The CDR3 sequence: CASVVIFLTDTQYF. The CDR3 DNA reads as TGTGCCAGCGTGGTAATTTTCCTCACAGATACGCAGTATTTT.